Listed below are T cell receptor beta chains from one sample, sequenced in a study of control samples from healthy donors and cancer patients. Method: immunoSEQ multiplex PCR; TCRdb's copy keeps in-frame clones and lacks some. The sample holds some 200,000 clones; 90% to 95% are singletons and the top ten take approximately 1.6%. Sequences were obtained from blood. All receptors come from a woman in her twenties or thirties in good health. Each CDR3 is given with its conserved first and last residue. The D gene is left open where the match is weak. For some rows the clone size is stated as once, few or many, or as a class when expanded; others skip it.

j_call d_call v_call clone_size cdr3_nt cdr3_aa
TRBJ1-1 TRBD1 TRBV7-9 . TGTGCCAGCAGCCGTACAGGGGGCACTGAAGCTTTCTTT CASSRTGGTEAFF
TRBJ1-3 . TRBV11-2 . TGTGCCAGCAGCTTAGATCACAGGAGCACCATATATTTT CASSLDHRSTIYF
TRBJ1-5 . TRBV2 once TGTGCCAGCAGTGAAGGGGGTAGCAATCAGCCCCAGCATTTT CASSEGGSNQPQHF
TRBJ2-7 . TRBV2 . TGTGCCAGCAGTGAACTGGAGGGGGCAATACCCTACGAGCAGTACTTC CASSELEGAIPYEQYF
TRBJ2-7 TRBD1 TRBV6-5 once TGTGCCAGCACGACAGGGGGTTACGAGCAGTACTTC CASTTGGYEQYF
TRBJ1-2 . TRBV5-4 . TGTGCCAGCAGCTTGTATCAGGACGGCTACACCTTC CASSLYQDGYTF
TRBJ2-1 TRBD2 TRBV6-2/TRBV6-3 few TGTGCCAGCAGTTATGAACGGCTAGCGGGAGCAAATGAGCAGTTCTTC CASSYERLAGANEQFF
TRBJ1-5 . TRBV6-2/TRBV6-3 once TGTGCCAGCAGTTACAGGGTGGGACAGCCCCAGCATTTT CASSYRVGQPQHF
TRBJ1-6 TRBD1 TRBV7-8 . TGTGCCAGCAGCTACCGGGACAGAAATTCACCCCTCCACTTT CASSYRDRNSPLHF
TRBJ2-3 TRBD2 TRBV5-1 . TGCGCCAGCAGCGCCGGACTAGCGGGGGGCGGAACAGATACGCAGTATTTT CASSAGLAGGGTDTQYF
TRBJ2-1 TRBD2 TRBV11-3 . TGTGCCAGCAGCTTAGGACTAGCGGGGGAGCAGTTCTTC CASSLGLAGEQFF
TRBJ2-2 . TRBV7-3 . TGTGCCAGCAGCTTAGGGGACACCGGGGAGCTGTTTTTT CASSLGDTGELFF
TRBJ2-5 TRBD2 TRBV5-1 . TGCGCCAGCAGCTTGGGTCCTAGCGGGTTTCTTGAGACCCAGTACTTC CASSLGPSGFLETQYF
TRBJ2-3 . TRBV2 . TGTGCCAGCAGTGTGGGGGGACCCCGCACAGATACGCAGTATTTT CASSVGGPRTDTQYF
TRBJ1-5 . TRBV12-5 . TGTGCTAGTGGTTTGGGGGGAAGTGGGTATAGCAATCAGCCCCAGCATTTT CASGLGGSGYSNQPQHF
TRBJ1-5 . TRBV28 . TGTGCCAGCAGTTTGGTCAGCAATCAGCCCCAGCATTTT CASSLVSNQPQHF
TRBJ1-1 TRBD1 TRBV4-1 . TGCGCCAGCAGCCACCGGACAGGGGTCACTGAAGCTTTCTTT CASSHRTGVTEAFF
TRBJ2-1 TRBD2 TRBV6-2/TRBV6-3 . TGTGCCAGCAGTTACAGTGGGACTAACAATGAGCAGTTCTTC CASSYSGTNNEQFF
TRBJ2-3 TRBD2 TRBV9 . TGTGCCAGCAGCGTAGTAGGTAGCGGGAGGGCGGCCGATACGCAGTATTTT CASSVVGSGRAADTQYF
TRBJ1-2 TRBD1 TRBV19 . TGTGCCAGTAGTATATCGACAGGGGCCTATGGCTACACCTTC CASSISTGAYGYTF
TRBJ1-6 TRBD1 TRBV19 . TGTGCCAGTAGTTCCCCCCCGGGACAGGGGCGATATAATTCACCCCTCCACTTT CASSSPPGQGRYNSPLHF
TRBJ1-2 . TRBV12-3/TRBV12-4 . TGTGCCAGCAGTTTAGTGGGTTCCTATGGCTACACCTTC CASSLVGSYGYTF
TRBJ2-5 . TRBV18 . TGTGCCAGCTCACTGGACTCGCAAGAGACCCAGTACTTC CASSLDSQETQYF
TRBJ1-5 TRBD1 TRBV18 . TGTGCCAGCTCACCAATACAGGGGGCAGGGCAGCCCCAGCATTTT CASSPIQGAGQPQHF
TRBJ2-3 . TRBV6-4 . TGTGCCAGCAGTGACGGGGACCACACAGATACGCAGTATTTT CASSDGDHTDTQYF
TRBJ2-3 TRBD2 TRBV2 . TGTGCCAGCAAGAGGGTAGCGGGAAGCACAGATACGCAGTATTTT CASKRVAGSTDTQYF
TRBJ2-3 TRBD2 TRBV19 . TGTGCCAGTAGTTTCGCGGGAGGGCCAGATACGCAGTATTTT CASSFAGGPDTQYF
TRBJ2-3 TRBD1 TRBV5-1 . TGCGCCAGCAGCTCAGGGACAGGGCCCGACACAGATACGCAGTATTTT CASSSGTGPDTDTQYF
TRBJ2-6 . TRBV14 . TGTGCCAGCAGCCAAGATCCCACAGCTGGGGCCAACGTCCTGACTTTC CASSQDPTAGANVLTF
TRBJ2-3 TRBD2 TRBV5-3 . TGTGCCAGAAGCTTAGGGAGGGTCACAGATACGCAGTATTTT CARSLGRVTDTQYF
TRBJ1-1 TRBD1 TRBV19 . TGTGCCAGTATTACGAGACAGGGGGGAAACACTGAAGCTTTCTTT CASITRQGGNTEAFF
TRBJ2-3 . TRBV14 . TGTGCCAGCAGCCATACAGATACGCAGTATTTT CASSHTDTQYF
TRBJ1-3 . TRBV6-1 once TGTGCCAGCAGTGAAGCCCCGGCAGGCTCTGGAAACACCATATATTTT CASSEAPAGSGNTIYF
TRBJ1-2 TRBD1 TRBV7-9 . TGTGCCAGCAGCTTAGCACAGGGGGGCTACACCTTC CASSLAQGGYTF
TRBJ1-1 . TRBV7-2 once TGTGCCAGCAGAAGGGACGGACGTCTTATGAACACTGAAGCTTTCTTT CASRRDGRLMNTEAFF
TRBJ2-2 TRBD1 TRBV6-4 few TGTGCCAGCAGCGGGACAGACACCGGGGAGCTGTTTTTT CASSGTDTGELFF
TRBJ1-2 TRBD1 TRBV28 once TGTGCCAGCAGTCCCGGACAGGGCTCTGGCTACACCTTC CASSPGQGSGYTF
TRBJ2-3 . TRBV29-1 . TGCAGCGTAGCGGCTAGCACAGATACGCAGTATTTT CSVAASTDTQYF
TRBJ1-5 . TRBV6-1 . TGTGCCAGCAGTGAACTCGGGACACGGGATCAGCCCCAGCATTTT CASSELGTRDQPQHF
TRBJ1-6 . TRBV6-5 . TGTGCCAGCAGTTACAGGAGTTCACCCCTCCACTTT CASSYRSSPLHF
TRBJ2-1 TRBD2 TRBV14 . TGTGCCAGCAGCAAACTAGCGGGAGCCTCCAATGAGCAGTTCTTC CASSKLAGASNEQFF
TRBJ1-2 . TRBV27 . TGTGCCAGCAGTCCCCGGACTGCCTACTATGGCTACACCTTC CASSPRTAYYGYTF
TRBJ2-5 TRBD2 TRBV7-2 . TGTGCCAGCAGCCTAGCGGGAGGGCCGGAGACCCAGTACTTC CASSLAGGPETQYF
TRBJ2-1 TRBD2 TRBV20-1 . TGCAGTGCTAGTTTTGGTAGCGGGAGTGGTGTGGGGCAGTTCTTC CSASFGSGSGVGQFF
TRBJ1-3 . TRBV28 . TGTGCCAGCAGTTTGGGCAACAGGGGAAACACCATATATTTT CASSLGNRGNTIYF
TRBJ1-1 TRBD1 TRBV18 . TGTGCCAGCTCACCGGGACAGGGGAGCACTGAAGCTTTCTTT CASSPGQGSTEAFF
TRBJ2-3 TRBD2 TRBV7-3 . TGTGCCAGCAGCTCCCGACTAGCGGGAATCACAGATACGCAGTATTTT CASSSRLAGITDTQYF
TRBJ1-2 . TRBV27 . TGTGCCAGCAGTTTAGAGGGTAGCTATGGCTACACCTTC CASSLEGSYGYTF
TRBJ2-3 TRBD1 TRBV6-2/TRBV6-3 few TGTGCCAGCAGTTACCGGACAGGGGGAGATACGCAGTATTTT CASSYRTGGDTQYF
TRBJ2-7 TRBD1 TRBV6-6 . TGTGCCAGCAGCCGGGACAGAACTTTTAACGAGCAGTACTTC CASSRDRTFNEQYF
TRBJ1-6 . TRBV28 once TGTGCCAGCAGTTTGGGTAGCTCCTATAATTCACCCCTCCACTTT CASSLGSSYNSPLHF
TRBJ2-3 TRBD1 TRBV5-5 . TGTGCCAGCAGCGACCGGGACAGGGGCACAGATACGCAGTATTTT CASSDRDRGTDTQYF
TRBJ2-7 . TRBV4-1 . TGCGCCAGCAGCCACACCGGGACACACAGCTCCTACGAGCAGTACTTC CASSHTGTHSSYEQYF
TRBJ2-3 TRBD2 TRBV7-6 . TGTGCCAGCAGCTTGGGGACTACCACAGATACGCAGTATTTT CASSLGTTTDTQYF
TRBJ1-1 TRBD1 TRBV11-2 . TGTGCCAGCAGCTCCTTCAGGGGGCGCGGGACTGAAGCTTTCTTT CASSSFRGRGTEAFF
TRBJ1-1 . TRBV6-5 . TGTGCCAGCAGTTACAGGGGGGACACTGAAGCTTTCTTT CASSYRGDTEAFF
TRBJ2-3 . TRBV4-1 . TGCGCCAGCAGCCAAGCGGGGGCCTCAGATACGCAGTATTTT CASSQAGASDTQYF
TRBJ2-7 . TRBV7-8 once TGTGCCAGCAGCAAGTGGGGGGACGAGCAGTACTTC CASSKWGDEQYF
TRBJ1-6 . TRBV4-2 . TGTGCCAGCAGCCAAGGACAGGCAAATTCACCCCTCCACTTT CASSQGQANSPLHF